This T cell receptor beta chain appears in the sequencing data of a study of blood T cell repertoires in COVID-19. In the study overall: Specimens from acute and convalescent COVID-19 originated in the United States, Italy and Spain. Sources were T cells, B-cell-depleted T cells, or PBMCs; the material itself was cDNA or gDNA.

TCRdb's table, derived via immunoSEQ multiplex PCR, lists solely in-frame clones and lacks some. The sample contains 150,000 to 200,000 clones, less than 90% of which appear only once. The specimen sequenced was peripheral blood. This clonotype was sampled from a woman in her sixties or seventies with COVID-19, enrolled during active disease.

The CDR3: CASSLSPLAGPKKETQYF. CDR3 DNA: TGTGCCAGCAGCTTAAGCCCGCTGGCGGGACCTAAGAAAGAGACCCAGTACTTC. This chain links TRBV7-3 with TRBJ2-5, with a weak D call TRBD2 (6 bases). V lost 1 base and J 3 bases, leaving 21 bases between the germline ends. The CDR3 length is 18 residues. Germline loops: CDR1 SGHTA, CDR2 FQGTGA.